This entry is about one T cell receptor beta chain. V lost 3 bases and J 3 bases, leaving 10 bases between the germline ends. CDR3 size: 14 residues. The record originates from a study of CD8 T cells in Susac syndrome. Random hexamers were used to reverse transcribe an amount of roughly 0.45 to 1 ug RNA. A single record per CDR3 protein comes from TCRdb applying MiXCR to the immunoSEQ multiplex PCR reads. The sample holds under 200,000 distinct CDR3 sequences; roughly 95% are singletons and the top ten take less than 0.15%. This rearrangement joins TRBV12-3 or TRBV12-4 to TRBJ2-3, with D tentatively TRBD2 (5 bases). This sequence originates from a human donor with Susac syndrome. What was sequenced was CD4+ T cells from PBMCs. Here the CDR3 DNA reads TGTGCCAGCAGTTTTTCGGGGTTTACAGATACGCAGTATTTT. This translates into CASSFSGFTDTQYF.